Listed below are T cell receptor beta chains from one sample, sequenced in a study of shared clonotypes between healthy human individuals. Clones were read by immunoSEQ multiplex PCR, and TCRdb kept only the in-frame ones, dropping some. The data show millions of clones, approximately 94% seen once. The sample comprised naive CD8+ T cells from PBMCs. The receptors come from a man aged 18 to 30 in good health. Some clones in this sample may be carry-over from other donors' samples. Each CDR3 is given with its conserved first and last residue. Each record gives: clone size, V gene, D gene, J gene, CDR3 DNA, CDR3 protein. D genes are given only for firm matches. Clone size appears in some rows only: once, few, many, or a class for an expanded clone.

>-|TRBV7-9|-|TRBJ2-7
TGTGCCAGCAGTCGGAACACAGACTTGGGGGCAAGGGAGCAGTACTTC
CASSRNTDLGAREQYF
>-|TRBV28|TRBD1|TRBJ2-3
TGTGCCAGCAGTCCCCTCCCCCCGACAGGGATGGGCGAAGATACGCAGTATTTT
CASSPLPPTGMGEDTQYF
>once|TRBV7-8|-|TRBJ1-1
TGTGCCAGCACCATCTCAGGGGCCACTGAAGCTTTCTTT
CASTISGATEAFF
>-|TRBV13|TRBD2|TRBJ2-3
TGTGCCAGCAGCCCACGACTAGCGGGAGGGATGACAGATACGCAGTATTTT
CASSPRLAGGMTDTQYF
>-|TRBV27|-|TRBJ2-7
TGTGCCAGCAGGGGGTGGGCAGGGCCCTACGAGCAGTACTTC
CASRGWAGPYEQYF
>once|TRBV9|-|TRBJ2-1
TGTGCCAGCAGCGGTTCCGGTGAGCAGTTCTTC
CASSGSGEQFF
>-|TRBV4-1|-|TRBJ2-6
TGCGCCAGCAGTCTCAGCTCTGGGGCCAACGTCCTGACTTTC
CASSLSSGANVLTF
>once|TRBV7-8|-|TRBJ2-5
TGTGCCAGCAGCTTACTTTCGTGGAGACTCCAAGAGACCCAGTACTTC
CASSLLSWRLQETQYF
>-|TRBV9|-|TRBJ2-3
TGTGCCAGCAGCGTAGAGGGGGTCCCCGGACCCCGGCCCACAGATACGCAGTATTTT
CASSVEGVPGPRPTDTQYF
>-|TRBV6-1|-|TRBJ1-5
TGTGCCAGCAGTGAATCCCCTCGTAGCAATCAGCCCCAGCATTTT
CASSESPRSNQPQHF
>-|TRBV4-1|-|TRBJ1-4
TGCGCCAGCAGCCATCCCTCTCGGGCTGGGACAACTAATGAAAAACTGTTTTTT
CASSHPSRAGTTNEKLFF
>once|TRBV5-1|-|TRBJ1-2
TGCGCCAGCAGCTTGGCCTCGATAAACTATGGCTACACCTTC
CASSLASINYGYTF
>-|TRBV5-1|-|TRBJ2-1
TGCGCCACAAGCCCGGGTTCGGGAAGCTCCTACAATGAGCAGTTCTTC
CATSPGSGSSYNEQFF
>-|TRBV4-1|-|TRBJ2-1
TGCGCCAGCAGCCAAGCAGGCGGTACCGCCTACAATGAGCAGTTCTTC
CASSQAGGTAYNEQFF
>-|TRBV4-1|-|TRBJ1-1
TGCGCCAGCAGCCAAGATCCGACCCCGAACACTGAAGCTTTCTTT
CASSQDPTPNTEAFF
>-|TRBV4-1|TRBD1|TRBJ1-3
TGCGCCAGCAGCTTGACAGGGGCCCGAAACACCATATATTTT
CASSLTGARNTIYF
>-|TRBV6-6|-|TRBJ1-2
TGTGCCAGCATCCCAGGCGTGACGGTCAACTATGGCTACACCTTC
CASIPGVTVNYGYTF
>-|TRBV7-3|TRBD1|TRBJ2-7
TGTGCCAGCAGCCAACTAGCAGGGGGCGAGTACGAGCAGTACTTC
CASSQLAGGEYEQYF
>once|TRBV27|-|TRBJ1-3
TGTGCCAGCAGTTTAAAGGGAAGAACTGGAAACACCATATATTTT
CASSLKGRTGNTIYF
>-|TRBV28|-|TRBJ2-1
TGTGCCAGCAGTTTAAATGCTGGGGGCGAGTTCTTC
CASSLNAGGEFF
>-|TRBV4-1|-|TRBJ2-1
TGCGCCAGCAGCCAAGAAGAGCTCAGGGTCTACAATGAGCAGTTCTTC
CASSQEELRVYNEQFF
>-|TRBV7-3|-|TRBJ2-7
TGTGCCAGCAACGCGAGGGCAGCGGTGTTCGCCGAGCAGTACTTC
CASNARAAVFAEQYF
>-|TRBV28|-|TRBJ2-4
TGTGCCAGCAGTGGGGGGACAGAATATAACATTCAGTACTTC
CASSGGTEYNIQYF
>-|TRBV7-6|TRBD2|TRBJ2-1
TGTGCCAGCAGCCAAGACAGGACTAGCGGGAGGGGGCACAATGAGCAGTTCTTC
CASSQDRTSGRGHNEQFF
>-|TRBV28|-|TRBJ2-7
TGTGCCAGCACCCCCGTGGGGGAATTCTCCGAGCAGTACTTC
CASTPVGEFSEQYF
>-|TRBV7-9|-|TRBJ2-3
TGTGCCAGCAGCTTAGAGGAGGAGGTAGATACGCAGTATTTT
CASSLEEEVDTQYF
>-|TRBV29-1|TRBD2|TRBJ2-1
TGCAGCGCCGAGGGACTACACTACAATGAGCAGTTCTTC
CSAEGLHYNEQFF
>-|TRBV5-8|TRBD1|TRBJ1-1
TGTGCCAGCAGCTTGCCAGGGGGCGCGGGCGTTTGGACTGAAGCTTTCTTT
CASSLPGGAGVWTEAFF
>-|TRBV7-8|TRBD2|TRBJ2-7
TGTGCCAGCAGCTCCAAGTTAGCGGGGTTCGAGCAGTACTTC
CASSSKLAGFEQYF
>-|TRBV27|-|TRBJ1-5
TGTGCCATACAGGGTGGTGGTGGCAATCAGCCCCAGCATTTT
CAIQGGGGNQPQHF
>-|TRBV19|-|TRBJ1-1
TGTGCCAGTAGTCAGCAGGGATTGATGAACACTGAAGCTTTCTTT
CASSQQGLMNTEAFF
>-|TRBV7-6|TRBD2|TRBJ2-1
TGTGCCAGCAGCTCGGAGGAGATGGGACTAGCGGCGGGACGGGAGCAGTTCTTC
CASSSEEMGLAAGREQFF
>-|TRBV9|-|TRBJ2-3
TGTGCCAGCAGCGTAGAGGGGGAGACTAGGACAGATACGCAGTATTTT
CASSVEGETRTDTQYF
>once|TRBV5-4|TRBD2|TRBJ2-1
TGTGCCAGCAGCTTCCCCGGGACTAGTGTTTACAATGAGCAGTTCTTC
CASSFPGTSVYNEQFF